These 15 T cell receptor beta chains share one sample of origin, sequenced in a study of T cells expressing NK-cell markers. TCRdb reworked the 5' RACE reads into one entry per CDR3 protein, no DNA. The listing contains 200,000 to 300,000 distinct CDR3 sequences. Input material: blood T cells: a sorted CD56 or NKG2C T cell subset, CD4+ or CD8+ T cells, or bulk PBMC T cells (not recorded which). All receptors derive from a woman between 18 and 70 years old in good health.

This chain joins TRBV27 and TRBJ1-1; TCRdb calls TRBD1, which cannot be checked without DNA. Germline-derived CDR1 and CDR2 are MNHEY and SMNVEV (reference sequence). The CDR3 runs to 13 residues. The CDR3 here is CASSPRYQGAAFF.

The chain couples TRBV29-1 to TRBJ1-4; TCRdb's D call, TRBD1, is unchecked because there is no DNA. Germline assignment: CDR1 SQVTM and CDR2 ANQGSEA. The CDR3 totals 15 residues. CDR3 residues: CSVELWDRGGEKLFF.

This chain uses TRBV12-3 or TRBV12-4 with TRBJ1-5; TCRdb's D call, TRBD1, is unchecked because there is no DNA. CDR3 length: 14 residues. The CDR3 protein is CASSPDRAYQPQHF.

The chain couples TRBV20-1 to TRBJ1-1. The germline V gene has CDR1 DFQATT and CDR2 SNEGSKA (reference sequence). The CDR3 runs 12 residues. This CDR3 is CSASGWNTEAFF.

The J gene is TRBJ2-1, the V gene TRBV29-1; TCRdb proposes TRBD2, but this gene call is untestable without DNA. CDR3 size: 14 residues. CDR1 and CDR2 from the germline V gene are SQVTM and ANQGSEA. CDR3 residues: CSAPYGGSYNEQFF.

J is TRBJ2-3 and V is TRBV10-3; TCRdb proposes TRBD1, but this gene call is untestable without DNA. CDR1 is ENHRY, CDR2 SYGVKD, per germline. The CDR3 has 14 amino acids. CDR3 sequence: CAIRDSGGLDTQYF.

This rearrangement joins TRBV28 to TRBJ2-5; TCRdb calls TRBD1, which cannot be checked without DNA. The length of the CDR3 is 14 residues. Germline V gene sequence: CDR1 MDHEN, CDR2 SYDVKM. CDR3 loop: CASSLRTGRETQYF.

CDR3 amino acids: CASSVAANSYNEQFF. The chain uses TRBV9 and TRBJ2-1. This CDR3 is built from 15 residues. Germline V gene lookup returns CDR1 SGDLS and CDR2 YYNGEE.

The genes are TRBV7-6 and TRBJ1-1; TCRdb proposes TRBD1, but this gene call is untestable without DNA. Germline V gene sequence: CDR1 SGHVS, CDR2 FNYEAQ. The CDR3 spans 17 residues. The CDR3 protein is CASSLTWQGRRNTEAFF.

The chain carries TRBV7-8 and TRBJ2-1; absent DNA, TCRdb's TRBD1 call cannot be checked. Germline V CDR1 and CDR2: SGHVS, FQNEAQ. There are 13 residues in the CDR3. The CDR3 loop is CASSLVGQGEQFF.

J is TRBJ2-1 and V is TRBV7-2; TCRdb lists TRBD1, though no DNA is available to test this call. In germline, CDR1 is SGHTA, CDR2 FQGNSA. The CDR3 consists of 13 residues. The CDR3 protein is CASSLSPGDEQFF.

V usage is TRBV19 and J usage is TRBJ2-7. Germline assignment: CDR1 LNHDA and CDR2 SQIVND (reference sequence). There are 11 residues in the CDR3. This CDR3 reads CASRAGYEQYF.

The V gene is TRBV20-1, the J gene TRBJ1-6. The CDR3 length is 15 residues. Germline CDR1 reads DFQATT; CDR2 reads SNEGSKA (reference sequence). The CDR3 protein is CSARTQYGGRSPLHF.

V usage is TRBV7-3 and J usage is TRBJ2-7; TCRdb gives TRBD2 as the D gene, but with no DNA this cannot be confirmed. The V gene's germline CDR1 is SGHTA and CDR2 FQGTGA. The CDR3 consists of 18 residues. This CDR3 reads CASSLEGAVGGSSSEQYF.

This rearrangement joins TRBV6-5 to TRBJ2-7; TCRdb returns TRBD1, unconfirmable since there is no DNA. This CDR3 is 15 amino acids long. Germline V gene lookup returns CDR1 MNHEY and CDR2 SVGAGI. CDR3 in amino acids: CASSYSPGGSYEQYF.